Presented here are 30 T cell receptor beta chains from one specimen sequenced in a study of blood T cell repertoires in COVID-19. Using immunoSEQ multiplex PCR, the repertoire was profiled, and TCRdb retains in-frame clones only, with some absent. This sample has about 150,000 clones, with 70% to 90% found just once. Sequencing input: peripheral blood. Receptors originate from a human donor with acute or convalescent COVID-19. The donor label of this sample is uncertain.

V gene TRBV5-1 combines with J gene TRBJ1-2; 12 nucleotides agree with TRBD1. The CDR3 has 14 residues. The J segment lost 7 bases and the V segment lost 4 bases, leaving 5 bases of the junction unmatched. Germline loops: CDR1 SGHRS, CDR2 YFSETQ. In DNA form, the CDR3 reads TGCGCCAGCAGCCCGGGACAGGGGGCGATTGGCTACACCTTC. Its protein is CASSPGQGAIGYTF.

This clone was seen more than once but under ten times. This sequence joins TRBV19 and TRBJ2-2, with D possibly TRBD1 on 5 matching bases. Germline values: CDR1 LNHDA, CDR2 SQIVND (reference sequence). V was shortened by 8 bases and J by 5 bases, with 21 bases between the two germline ends. CDR3 length: 16 amino acids. The CDR3 is CASCPRPGLITGELFF. Here the CDR3 DNA reads TGTGCCAGTTGCCCCCGGCCAGGGCTTATTACCGGGGAGCTGTTTTTT.

This chain joins TRBV7-2 and TRBJ1-2; 7 bases are a match to TRBD1. CDR3 length: 16 amino acids. Unmatched junction bases numbered 14, after V lost 5 bases and J lost 5 bases. Germline assignment: CDR1 SGHTA and CDR2 FQGNSA. CDR3 sequence (DNA): TGTGCCAGCAGCCCAAGCTACGGGACAGAAGGGTATGGCTACACCTTC. This gives the protein CASSPSYGTEGYGYTF.

The chain uses TRBV7-8 and TRBJ1-1; D is unresolved. CDR3 length equals 14 residues. From germline, CDR1 is SGHVS and CDR2 FQNEAQ. Trimming took off 3 bases at V and 3 bases at J, with 11 bases between the two ends. The CDR3 DNA reads TGTGCCAGCAGCTTTTGGGTGGGCGACACTGAAGCTTTCTTT. This translates into CASSFWVGDTEAFF. The variable domain in full, completed from reference TRBV7-8 and TRBJ1-1, reads GAGVSQSPRYKVAKRGQDVALRCDPISGHVSLFWYQQALGQGPEFLTYFQNEAQLDKSGLPSDRFFAERPEGSVSTLKIQRTQQEDSAVYLCASSFWVGDTEAFFGQGTRLTVV.

This clone has just one count. The rearrangement links TRBV5-1 to TRBJ2-7; maybe TRBD2 (5 bases). V was pared by 0 bases and J by 0 bases, with 10 bases between. The germline CDR1 and CDR2 sequences are SGHRS and YFSETQ. The length of the CDR3 is 15 residues. The CDR3 DNA sequence: TGCGCCAGCAGCTTGGGAGCGGAGAGCTCCTACGAGCAGTACGTC. Translated: CASSLGAESSYEQYV.

The V call is TRBV7-9, the J call TRBJ2-7; possibly TRBD1 for D (5 bases). CDR3 size: 13 residues. The V gene lost 5 bases and the J gene lost 2 bases, with 10 bases spanning the gap. The germline V gene encodes CDR1 SEHNR and CDR2 FQNEAQ (reference sequence). The CDR3 sequence is CASSRQLTYEQYV. The CDR3 DNA is TGTGCCAGCAGCCGACAGCTCACCTACGAGCAGTACGTC.

This chain uses TRBV4-3 with TRBJ2-1, with 11 nucleotides matching TRBD2. With V trimmed by 0 bases and J by 8 bases, 6 bases remained unmatched. Germline V gene sequence: CDR1 LGHNA, CDR2 YSLEER. There are 16 residues in the CDR3. The CDR3 region has the DNA TGCGCCAGCAGCCAAGATACTAGCGGGGGAAGGGATGAGCAGTTCTTC. It is translated as CASSQDTSGGRDEQFF.

This clone was recorded once. The chain joins TRBV15 to TRBJ1-3; the match to TRBD1 covers 7 bases. The germline V gene has CDR1 LNHNV and CDR2 YYDKDF (reference sequence). The V segment lost 8 bases and the J segment 0 bases; nucleotides outside the gene matches: 4. This CDR3 is 14 amino acids long. The DNA of the CDR3 is TGTGCCACCCGGGGACAGAACTCTGGAAACACCATATATTTT. Protein product: CATRGQNSGNTIYF.

V is TRBV5-1 and J is TRBJ1-2; 7 bases fit TRBD1. CDR3 length: 15 amino acids. V gave up 4 bases and J gave up 10 bases; unmatched junction bases: 16. Germline CDR1 and CDR2: SGHRS and YFSETQ. CDR3 loop: CASSRQPETGLDYTF. DNA of the CDR3: TGCGCCAGCAGCAGACAGCCGGAGACAGGGTTGGACTACACCTTC.

J is TRBJ1-1 and V is TRBV11-2; the D is unclear. Germline V CDR1 and CDR2: SGHAT, FQNNGV. The V end lost 1 base, the J end lost 7 bases, and 19 bases lay between the germline ends. This CDR3 comprises 16 residues. Here the CDR3 DNA reads TGTGCCAGCAGCTTAGGGTGGGAGGGATTAGTTAGTGAAGCTTTCTTT. It codes for CASSLGWEGLVSEAFF.

This clone was seen just once. The rearrangement uses TRBV4-2 and TRBJ2-2, with 7 bases lining up with TRBD2. Germline CDR1 is LGHNA and CDR2 is YNFKEQ. The CDR3 covers 16 residues. Trimming cost V 0 bases and J 4 bases; bases outside gene matches: 5. For the CDR3, the DNA is TGTGCCAGCAGCCAAGAGGGCGGGAGTGGCACCGGGGAGCTGTTTTTT. Protein sequence: CASSQEGGSGTGELFF.

The chain carries TRBV2 and TRBJ2-1; TRBD1 aligns across 10 bases. V lost 3 bases, J lost 7 bases, and 6 bases stayed unmatched. CDR3 size: 15 residues. Looked up from germline, CDR1 is SNHLY and CDR2 is FYNNEI. CDR3 region: CASSDTGTGVNEQFF. As DNA, the CDR3 is TGTGCCAGCAGTGACACCGGGACAGGGGTTAATGAGCAGTTCTTC.

The chain carries TRBV6-5 and TRBJ2-3; TRBD1 aligns across 7 bases. The germline V gene encodes CDR1 MNHEY and CDR2 SVGAGI. V lost 0 bases to trimming and J lost 2 bases; unmatched junction nucleotides: 2. CDR3 length: 15 residues. CDR3 amino acids: CASSYSGQITDTQYF. The CDR3 bases are TGTGCCAGCAGTTACTCGGGACAGATCACAGATACGCAGTATTTT.

The chain couples TRBV21-1 to TRBJ1-3. TRBV21-1 is a listed pseudogene. The CDR3 contains 17 residues. In DNA form, the CDR3 reads TGTGCCAGCAGCAAAGGGAGGGCGTCCTACTCTGGAAACACCATATATTTT. This translates into CASSKGRASYSGNTIYF.

The rearrangement joins TRBV18 to TRBJ1-1; D is perhaps TRBD1 (5 bases). CDR3 length: 18 amino acids. The V end lost 4 bases, the J end lost 0 bases, and 21 bases lay between the germline ends. The V gene's germline CDR1 is KGHSH and CDR2 LQKENI. For the CDR3, the DNA is TGTGCCAGCTCACTCCTGGCAGGGCAAACGCTTATGAACACTGAAGCTTTCTTT. This sequence encodes CASSLLAGQTLMNTEAFF.

V gene TRBV29-1 combines with J gene TRBJ2-3; D may be TRBD2 (6 bases). Germline-derived CDR1 and CDR2 are SQVTM and ANQGSEA. The CDR3 consists of 14 residues. The V end lost 4 bases, the J end lost 0 bases, and 11 bases lay between the germline ends. CDR3 loop: CSVGAGYSTDTQYF. In DNA, the CDR3 is TGCAGCGTTGGGGCGGGGTACAGCACAGATACGCAGTATTTT.

The CDR3 loop reads CASKTNRDSEKLFF. The CDR3 DNA sequence: TGTGCCAGCAAAACCAACCGGGACAGTGAAAAACTGTTTTTT. The rearrangement joins TRBV27 to TRBJ1-4, with 7 bases fitting TRBD1. V gave up 7 bases and J gave up 7 bases; unmatched junction bases: 9. This CDR3 is 14 amino acids long. Germline V gene sequence: CDR1 MNHEY, CDR2 SMNVEV (reference sequence).

This sequence joins TRBV11-2 and TRBJ2-3, with D perhaps matching TRBD2 (7 bases). Trimming cost V 2 bases and J 5 bases, with 23 bases left between them. The CDR3 totals 18 residues. Germline-derived CDR1 and CDR2 are SGHAT and FQNNGV. The CDR3 region is CASSLTMTRGGQVDTQYF. CDR3 in DNA: TGTGCCAGCAGCTTAACGATGACGAGGGGGGGGCAAGTAGATACGCAGTATTTT.

The chain uses TRBV5-5 and TRBJ2-7, with 7 bases identical to TRBD2. The length of the CDR3 is 15 residues. The germline CDR1 and CDR2 sequences are SGHKS and YYEKEE (reference sequence). Trimming cost V 0 bases and J 4 bases; bases outside gene matches: 7. The CDR3 DNA sequence: TGTGCCAGCAGCTTGGGAGTTGATAGCGGGTACGAGCAGTACGTC. Its translation is CASSLGVDSGYEQYV.

Worth noting for this clone: Compared with germline, one end of the junction differs, possibly owing to a read error. The chain links TRBV3-1 (or the pseudogene TRBV3-2) to TRBJ2-3; TRBD1 matches at 8 bases. The length of the CDR3 is 13 residues. The germline V gene has CDR1 LGHDT and CDR2 YNNKEL (reference sequence). The CDR3 reads CASSQESGTGPRF. CDR3 in DNA: TGTGCCAGCAGCCAAGAATCCGGGACAGGCCCCCGATTT.

The J gene is TRBJ2-3, the V gene TRBV6-4, with 9 bases matching TRBD1. The germline CDR1 and CDR2 sequences are MRHNA and SNTAGT. The CDR3 consists of 15 residues. Trimming removed 2 bases from V and 5 bases from J; junction bases left unmatched: 5. CDR3 amino acids: CASSDKGTGKDTQYF. CDR3 DNA sequence: TGTGCCAGCAGTGACAAAGGGACAGGGAAAGATACGCAGTATTTT.

The chain joins TRBV5-1 to TRBJ2-3; 9 bases align to TRBD2. This CDR3 contains 15 residues. Looked up from germline, CDR1 is SGHRS and CDR2 is YFSETQ. The junction had 0 bases not matched to a gene; V was cut back by 0 bases and J by 1 base. CDR3 region: CASSLASGGTDTQYF. Written as DNA, the CDR3 is TGCGCCAGCAGCTTGGCTAGCGGGGGCACAGATACGCAGTATTTT.

This sequence joins TRBV27 and TRBJ1-2, with D uncertain. This CDR3 comprises 13 residues. Trimming stripped 3 bases from V and 4 bases from J, with 9 bases between. Looked up from germline, CDR1 is MNHEY and CDR2 is SMNVEV (reference sequence). Here the CDR3 DNA reads TGTGCCAGCAGTTTTTCAGAAATCTATGGCTACACCTTC. Translation gives CASSFSEIYGYTF.

The chain combines TRBV5-1 with TRBJ2-1; 10 bases are a match to TRBD2. The CDR3 loop spans 16 amino acids. Germline loops: CDR1 SGHRS, CDR2 YFSETQ. V shed 0 bases, J shed 8 bases, and the junction held 8 bases outside the gene matches. The CDR3 region is CASSLGLAGAVDEQFF. Written as DNA, the CDR3 is TGCGCCAGCAGCTTGGGGCTAGCGGGGGCGGTCGATGAGCAGTTCTTC.

This chain uses TRBV6-5 with TRBJ1-5, with D unclear. This CDR3 is 14 amino acids long. CDR1 is MNHEY and CDR2 is SVGAGI in the germline V gene. V was trimmed by 4 bases and J by 7 bases, leaving 14 bases between them. The CDR3 is CASSSGNSAQPQHF. As DNA, the CDR3 is TGTGCCAGCAGTTCGGGGAACAGCGCCCAGCCCCAGCATTTT.

V and J are TRBV20-1 and TRBJ2-1; no clear D gene. The germline V and J ends were trimmed by 3 bases and 10 bases, with 13 bases remaining between them. The germline gives CDR1 DFQATT, CDR2 SNEGSKA (reference sequence). CDR3 length: 12 residues. CDR3 sequence reads: CSASRGSGEQFF. In DNA form, the CDR3 reads TGCAGTGCTAGTCGTGGGTCAGGAGAGCAGTTCTTC.

J is TRBJ1-1 and V is TRBV5-1; TRBD1 might be the D (5 bases). V was shortened by 0 bases and J by 5 bases, with 14 bases between the two germline ends. The CDR3 is 15 amino acids. Germline V gives CDR1 SGHRS, CDR2 YFSETQ. CDR3 sequence: CASSLGRGVGTEAFF. Here the CDR3 DNA reads TGCGCCAGCAGCTTGGGACGGGGGGTAGGGACTGAAGCTTTCTTT.

The V and J genes are TRBV27 and TRBJ2-2; 9 bases map to TRBD1. The CDR3 is 14 residues long. The V and J ends lost 6 bases and 5 bases, in that order; junction bases with no gene match: 4. The germline gives CDR1 MNHEY, CDR2 SMNVEV (reference sequence). The CDR3 DNA is TGTGCCAGCAGGGGGACAGGGTGGACCGGGGAGCTGTTTTTT. This codes for CASRGTGWTGELFF.

This clone was observed a handful of times. V and J are TRBV18 and TRBJ2-2, with 10 bases that match TRBD2. Germline CDR1 reads KGHSH; CDR2 reads LQKENI. J was trimmed by 2 bases and V by 4 bases; bases with no gene match: 4. The CDR3 length is 16 residues. This chain's CDR3 is CASSRASGGNTGELFF. The DNA of the CDR3 is TGTGCCAGCTCACGGGCTAGCGGGGGCAACACCGGGGAGCTGTTTTTT.

The CDR3 loop reads CASSHPWGRTDPTDTQYF. Written as DNA, the CDR3 is TGCGCCAGCAGCCACCCCTGGGGCCGGACAGACCCCACAGATACGCAGTATTTT. The V and J genes are TRBV4-1 and TRBJ2-3; weak D call: TRBD1 (6 bases). Germline V gives CDR1 MGHRA, CDR2 YSYEKL. The CDR3 sequence is 18 residues long. Trimming took 3 bases from V and 2 from J, leaving 21 bases between them.